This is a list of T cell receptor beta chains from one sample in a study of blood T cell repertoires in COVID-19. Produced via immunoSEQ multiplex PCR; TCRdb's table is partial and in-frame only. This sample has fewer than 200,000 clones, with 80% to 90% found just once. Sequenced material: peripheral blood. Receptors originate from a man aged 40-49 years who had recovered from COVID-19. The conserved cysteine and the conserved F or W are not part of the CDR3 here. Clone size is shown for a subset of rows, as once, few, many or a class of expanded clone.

CDR3 protein: SVFSGRSYEQY
clone size: -
V gene: TRBV29-1
J gene: TRBJ2-7

CDR3 protein: ASSLGVLEQETQY
clone size: once
V gene: TRBV7-2
J gene: TRBJ2-5

CDR3 protein: ASSDTGANYGYT
clone size: -
V gene: TRBV2
J gene: TRBJ1-2

CDR3 protein: ATARLGTGGGNLDTQY
clone size: -
V gene: TRBV19
J gene: TRBJ2-3

CDR3 protein: ASSQLAEMADTQY
clone size: -
V gene: TRBV4-3
J gene: TRBJ2-3

CDR3 protein: ASSENDRGRGAF
clone size: -
V gene: TRBV28
J gene: TRBJ1-1

CDR3 protein: ASSTQGGYT
clone size: few
V gene: TRBV9
J gene: TRBJ1-2

CDR3 protein: ASRQQGTTEAF
clone size: once
V gene: TRBV6-5
J gene: TRBJ1-1

CDR3 protein: ASSQSRQVTEAF
clone size: -
V gene: TRBV16
J gene: TRBJ1-1

CDR3 protein: AWSGTGIYTEAF
clone size: -
V gene: TRBV30
J gene: TRBJ1-1

CDR3 protein: ASSEAAGDSGNTIY
clone size: -
V gene: TRBV6-1
J gene: TRBJ1-3

CDR3 protein: ASSPLTGGNQPQH
clone size: -
V gene: TRBV21-1
J gene: TRBJ1-5

CDR3 protein: ASSKSTGRGEKLF
clone size: -
V gene: TRBV5-4
J gene: TRBJ1-4

CDR3 protein: ASSQARAVNYGYT
clone size: -
V gene: TRBV4-1
J gene: TRBJ1-2

CDR3 protein: ASSQDLPTEAF
clone size: once
V gene: TRBV14
J gene: TRBJ1-1

CDR3 protein: ASSVTSGLETQY
clone size: once
V gene: TRBV9
J gene: TRBJ2-5

CDR3 protein: ASSRPGGAGGYT
clone size: -
V gene: TRBV3-1/TRBV3-2
J gene: TRBJ1-2

CDR3 protein: ASSLEAGGRAGELF
clone size: -
V gene: TRBV7-2
J gene: TRBJ2-2

CDR3 protein: ASSPGLAGDTGELF
clone size: -
V gene: TRBV5-1
J gene: TRBJ2-2